Described below is a single T cell receptor (beta chain) sequence and its context. What it binds is not known. Treatment in this sample: roughly 10-day PBMC culture with coronavirus spike peptide pools or control peptides (ViraFEST assay). Cultured CD4+ T cell DNA underwent sequencing with the Oncomine TCR Beta short-read assay. Each CDR3 protein is one row after TCRdb ran MiXCR on the PCR reads. The profile shows 7,000 to 9,500 distinct CDR3 sequences, 60% of them singletons. The CDR3 length is 13 residues. Germline CDR1 reads SGHTA; CDR2 reads FQGNSA. Trimming at V came to 6 bases and at J to 3 bases, leaving 4 bases not matched to a gene. The sample comes from a study of vaccination and CD4 T cells after COVID-19. Looking at the study overall: Once diagnosed, patients had post-COVID samples drawn a median approximately 100 days later (range 35 to 161).

The sequence came from a human donor with COVID-19. The chain has TRBV7-2 and TRBJ2-7, with 8 bases matching TRBD1. The sample in question was cultured CD4+ T cells from blood, obtained after SARS-CoV-2 vaccination. The CDR3 bases are TGTGCCAGCAGGGGGACAGGAGGCTACGAGCAGTACTTC. Residues: CASRGTGGYEQYF.